Sequencing of this T cell receptor (beta chain) was carried out in a study of monozygotic twins with inflammatory bowel disease. Of note for this clonotype: Its antigen is currently unknown.

UMIs with a 6-nucleotide sample barcode were added by template switching. Reanalyzing the 5' RACE reads, TCRdb keeps one entry per CDR3 protein, without DNA. The sample totals around 140,000 distinct CDR3 sequences. The germline CDR1 and CDR2 sequences are SGHRS and YFSETQ. The CDR3 sequence is 12 residues long. Overall study findings and caveats: The existence of one strong signal or clonotype linked to IBD lacked support.

What was sequenced was blood. This receptor was obtained from a human donor with ulcerative colitis or Crohn's disease, or a healthy co-twin of an affected twin (not recorded which). This chain links TRBV5-1 with TRBJ2-5; as DNA is missing, the TRBD2 call by TCRdb cannot be tested. CDR3 sequence: CASTQGLETQYF.